The present T cell receptor beta chain was sequenced within a study of blood T cell repertoires in COVID-19. Study-wide context: Samples of COVID-19 (acute and convalescent) were obtained from the United States, Italy and Spain.

Only in-frame clones appear in the TCRdb table, and some are missing; sequencing was by immunoSEQ multiplex PCR. The sample records under 120,000 clones, 69% being singletons. The germline V gene has CDR1 MDHEN and CDR2 SYDVKM. The CDR3 extends over 17 amino acids. The V and J ends lost 5 bases and 8 bases, in that order; junction bases with no gene match: 15. This clone was seen just once. The sample was peripheral blood. The sequence came from a man aged 80 or over with acute or convalescent COVID-19. The chain links TRBV28 to TRBJ1-4; 9 nucleotides match TRBD1. CDR3 DNA sequence: TGTGCCAGCAGTACCCCGCCCCCGGGACAGGGCTGGGAAAAACTGTTTTTT. Protein: CASSTPPPGQGWEKLFF.